The 8 T cell receptor beta chains below all came from one sample that was sequenced in a study of CD8 T cells in Susac syndrome (dated by TCRdb to between 2019 and 2020). Library method: the immunoSEQ multiplex PCR assay. RNA was extracted using the RNeasy kit, and roughly 0.5 to 1 microgram was reverse transcribed with random hexamers. TCRdb reran the public reads through fastp at Q25 and MiXCR, keeping productive beta chains. Each entry is one CDR3 protein sequence, shown with its most common DNA and genes. Recorded for this sample are approximately 220,000 distinct CDR3 sequences; about 94% of them occurred a single time. About 0.13% of the sample lies in the top ten. The sequenced material came from CD8+ T cells from PBMCs. All receptors come from a human donor with multiple sclerosis.

The chain is built from TRBV20-1 and TRBJ2-7, with D tentatively TRBD2 (5 bases). This CDR3 has 15 amino acids. In germline, CDR1 is DFQATT, CDR2 SNEGSKA (reference sequence). V was cut by 0 bases and J by 3 bases, with 15 bases left in between. In nucleotides, the CDR3 is TGCAGTGCTAGAGATCTGGTAAGCGGCCTCTACGAGCAGTACTTC. This encodes CSARDLVSGLYEQYF.

The chain joins TRBV20-1 to TRBJ2-7; D unresolved. V lost 2 bases to trimming and J lost 1 base, with 9 bases between them. The germline CDR1 and CDR2 sequences are DFQATT and SNEGSKA (reference sequence). The CDR3 spans 13 residues. The CDR3 region is CSARNPLSYEQYF. The DNA for the CDR3 is TGCAGTGCTAGAAACCCACTTTCCTACGAGCAGTACTTC.

The CDR3 DNA follows: TGTGCCAGCAGCCCAGGGACACAACAAGAGACCCAGTACTTC. As protein: CASSPGTQQETQYF. The chain carries TRBV7-9 and TRBJ2-5; TRBD1 is a possible D gene (6 bases). Germline V gives CDR1 SEHNR, CDR2 FQNEAQ (reference sequence). This CDR3 has 14 amino acids. V dropped 5 bases and J dropped 2 bases, with 12 bases sitting between them.

V is TRBV5-1 and J is TRBJ2-2, with a tentative D call TRBD1 (5 bases). V lost 0 bases, J lost 3 bases, and 12 bases lay in between. From germline, CDR1 is SGHRS and CDR2 YFSETQ. The CDR3 runs to 16 residues. Written as DNA, the CDR3 is TGCGCCAGCAGCTTGGACCTAGGGGCCCACACCGGGGAGCTGTTTTTT. This codes for CASSLDLGAHTGELFF.

This chain uses TRBV7-9 with TRBJ1-1, with D possibly being TRBD1 (6 bases). CDR1 SEHNR and CDR2 FQNEAQ come from the germline V gene (reference sequence). V gave up 4 bases and J gave up 1 base, with 10 bases separating them. The CDR3 is 14 residues long. This CDR3 reads CASSSGVGNTEAFF. For the CDR3, the DNA is TGTGCCAGCAGCTCAGGGGTAGGGAACACTGAAGCTTTCTTT.

This chain links TRBV7-8 with TRBJ2-3, with D possibly matching TRBD2 (5 bases). The V and J ends lost 0 bases and 3 bases respectively, with 7 bases between them. Germline loops: CDR1 SGHVS, CDR2 FQNEAQ. The CDR3 covers 14 residues. The CDR3 DNA sequence: TGTGCCAGCAGCTTAGCGACGGGGACAGATACGCAGTATTTT. It codes for CASSLATGTDTQYF. The whole variable domain, filled in from reference TRBV7-8 and TRBJ2-3, reads GAGVSQSPRYKVAKRGQDVALRCDPISGHVSLFWYQQALGQGPEFLTYFQNEAQLDKSGLPSDRFFAERPEGSVSTLKIQRTQQEDSAVYLCASSLATGTDTQYFGPGTRLTVL.

Notes on this clonotype: The junction departs from germline at one end; a sequencing error may be responsible. The V and J genes are TRBV7-9 and TRBJ2-7, with 10 bases matching TRBD2. Germline CDR1 reads SEHNR; CDR2 reads FQNEAQ (reference sequence). The CDR3 contains 16 residues. CDR3 residues: CTSSTPRAGTSAEQYF. CDR3 coding DNA: TGTACCAGCAGCACACCCCGGGCGGGGACTAGCGCCGAGCAGTACTTC.

The chain is built from TRBV6-5 and TRBJ2-2, with D unclear. CDR3 length: 16 residues. CDR1 MNHEY and CDR2 SVGAGI come from the germline V gene. V was pared by 6 bases and J by 7 bases, with 21 bases between. CDR3 nucleotides: TGTGCCAGCAGCTTAAATCAGTGGGTGGCGGACGGGGAGCTGTTTTTT. Encoded protein: CASSLNQWVADGELFF.